These 25 T cell receptor beta chains were sequenced from one sample in a study of shared clonotypes between healthy human individuals. Assay: immunoSEQ multiplex PCR; the TCRdb copy retains only in-frame clones and omits some. The sample includes fewer than 1.6 million clones, 98% seen only once; the top ten take approximately 0.38%. The source material was naive CD4+ T cells sorted from blood. Regarding subset: CD45RA+ positively selected. The receptor set was obtained from a man aged 25 to 40 in good health.

This chain connects TRBV19 to TRBJ1-1; no clear D gene. The CDR3 is made up of 13 amino acids. V was clipped by 4 bases and J by 0 bases, with 6 bases between them. Germline V gene data show CDR1 as LNHDA and CDR2 as SQIVND (reference sequence). DNA of the CDR3: TGTGCCAGTAGTACCTCAATGAACACTGAAGCTTTCTTT. It is translated as CASSTSMNTEAFF.

V gene TRBV5-1 combines with J gene TRBJ2-7, with D tentatively TRBD2 (5 bases). V lost 0 bases to trimming and J lost 0 bases, with 10 bases between them. The germline CDR1 and CDR2 sequences are SGHRS and YFSETQ. The CDR3 covers 15 residues. Written as DNA, the CDR3 is TGCGCCAGCAGCTTGGCCGGAGGAGACTCCTACGAGCAGTACTTC. Amino acid sequence: CASSLAGGDSYEQYF.

J is TRBJ2-1 and V is TRBV20-1; D gene unclear. The ends were cut back, 6 bases at V and 0 bases at J, with 3 bases in the middle. Germline V gene sequence: CDR1 DFQATT, CDR2 SNEGSKA (reference sequence). The CDR3 spans 11 residues. CDR3 DNA: TGCAGTGCCCACTCCTACAATGAGCAGTTCTTC. Translation gives CSAHSYNEQFF.

V usage is TRBV2 and J usage is TRBJ2-5, with a possible D match to TRBD1 (6 bases). V was clipped by 5 bases and J by 2 bases, with 12 bases between them. CDR1 is SNHLY and CDR2 is FYNNEI in the germline V gene. The CDR3 runs 14 residues. The CDR3 loop reads CASSTWTDQETQYF. As DNA, the CDR3 is TGTGCCAGCAGTACCTGGACAGATCAAGAGACCCAGTACTTC. The full variable domain, its missing parts supplied by reference TRBV2 and TRBJ2-5, is EPEVTQTPSHQVTQMGQEVILRCVPISNHLYFYWYRQILGQKVEFLVSFYNNEISEKSEIFDDQFSVERPDGSNFTLKIRSTKLEDSAMYFCASSTWTDQETQYFGPGTRLLVL.

The rearrangement uses TRBV6-4 and TRBJ2-7; D perhaps matches TRBD1 (5 bases). Germline V gene lookup returns CDR1 MRHNA and CDR2 SNTAGT. V lost 2 bases and J 5 bases, leaving 19 bases between the germline ends. CDR3 length equals 16 residues. For the CDR3, the DNA is TGTGCCAGCAGTGACCCAAAAATTCTTCAGGGTGACGAGCAGTACTTC. Its protein is CASSDPKILQGDEQYF.

This clone was recorded only once. This chain joins TRBV28 and TRBJ1-3; TRBD1 is a possible D gene (5 bases). The CDR3 is 14 amino acids. Germline CDR1 is MDHEN and CDR2 is SYDVKM. With 6 bases removed from V and 4 bases from J, the gap between germline ends came to 13 bases. Here the CDR3 DNA reads TGTGCCAGCAGACTCCAGGGATACGGAAACACCATATATTTT. This sequence encodes CASRLQGYGNTIYF. Supplemented by reference TRBV28 and TRBJ1-3, the full variable domain reads DVKVTQSSRYLVKRTGEKVFLECVQDMDHENMFWYRQDPGLGLRLIYFSYDVKMKEKGDIPEGYSVSREKKERFSLILESASTNQTSMYLCASRLQGYGNTIYFGEGSWLTVV.

The V gene is TRBV5-1, the J gene TRBJ2-3; D unclear. Trimming stripped 2 bases from V and 6 bases from J, with 7 bases between. Germline V gives CDR1 SGHRS, CDR2 YFSETQ. This CDR3 contains 12 residues. The CDR3 DNA is TGCGCCAGCAGCTTCTCATCGGATACGCAGTATTTT. Translating it yields CASSFSSDTQYF.

This chain joins TRBV7-9 and TRBJ2-1; D possibly corresponds to TRBD2 (7 bases). V was trimmed by 11 bases and J by 4 bases, leaving 15 bases between them. Germline assignment: CDR1 SEHNR and CDR2 FQNEAQ (reference sequence). The CDR3 length is 13 residues. The CDR3 nucleotides read TGTGCCTCTCAAGGGGGGGGATACAATGAGCAGTTCTTC. Protein sequence: CASQGGGYNEQFF.

Turning to this clone: Within the sample, other DNA sequences also encode this same CDR3. This chain connects TRBV5-1 to TRBJ2-1; the D gene is possibly TRBD1 (6 bases). V gave up 3 bases and J gave up 0 bases, with 10 bases separating them. The CDR3 contains 15 residues. CDR1 SGHRS and CDR2 YFSETQ come from the germline V gene. This CDR3 reads CASSWGRSSYNEQFF. The CDR3 nucleotides read TGCGCCAGCAGCTGGGGGCGGAGCTCCTACAATGAGCAGTTCTTC.

This chain links TRBV15 with TRBJ2-2, with 7 bases fitting TRBD1. The length of the CDR3 is 16 residues. The V segment lost 1 base and the J segment 5 bases; nucleotides outside the gene matches: 7. The germline V gene has CDR1 LNHNV and CDR2 YYDKDF (reference sequence). CDR3 sequence (DNA): TGTGCCACCAGCAGAGCTAATCCAGGGGGAACCGGGGAGCTGTTTTTT. Translated, it gives CATSRANPGGTGELFF. The full variable domain, in which reference TRBV15 and TRBJ2-2 provide the parts outside the CDR3, is DAMVIQNPRYQVTQFGKPVTLSCSQTLNHNVMYWYQQKSSQAPKLLFHYYDKDFNNEADTPDNFQSRRPNTSFCFLDIRSPGLGDTAMYLCATSRANPGGTGELFFGEGSRLTVL.

The rearrangement links TRBV9 to TRBJ2-1; D is possibly TRBD1 or TRBD2 (5 bases each). The CDR3 covers 13 residues. Per germline, CDR1 SGDLS and CDR2 YYNGEE. V was shortened by 6 bases and J by 6 bases, with 13 bases between the two germline ends. The CDR3: CASTERGGNEQFF. The CDR3 bases are TGTGCCAGCACCGAGAGGGGCGGCAATGAGCAGTTCTTC. Filled out from reference TRBV9 and TRBJ2-1, the complete variable domain reads DSGVTQTPKHLITATGQRVTLRCSPRSGDLSVYWYQQSLDQGLQFLIQYYNGEERAKGNILERFSAQQFPDLHSELNLSSLELGDSALYFCASTERGGNEQFFGPGTRLTVL.

The chain uses TRBV18 and TRBJ2-5; D is unclear. The V end lost 3 bases, the J end lost 2 bases, and 16 bases lay between the germline ends. The germline gives CDR1 KGHSH, CDR2 LQKENI. CDR3 length: 16 amino acids. The CDR3 coding sequence is TGTGCCAGCTCACCCAGCGTGTGGGGATTACAAGAGACCCAGTACTTC. Its protein is CASSPSVWGLQETQYF.

The rearrangement uses TRBV7-4 and TRBJ1-2; D is possibly TRBD1 (5 bases). Looked up from germline, CDR1 is SGHVT and CDR2 is SQSDAQ. Trimming cost V 1 base and J 8 bases, with 17 bases left between them. The CDR3 loop spans 15 amino acids. The CDR3 spells CASSLVSAGRGGYTF. As DNA, the CDR3 is TGTGCCAGCAGCTTAGTTTCGGCAGGGCGTGGAGGCTACACCTTC.

The chain couples TRBV5-5 to TRBJ2-7, with 12 bases matching TRBD1. CDR1 is SGHKS and CDR2 is YYEKEE in the germline V gene (reference sequence). V was pared by 3 bases and J by 7 bases, with 8 bases of the junction left unmatched. The CDR3 contains 15 residues. The chain's CDR3 is CASSSSGTGGLEQYF. CDR3 DNA sequence: TGTGCCAGCAGCTCCTCCGGGACAGGGGGCCTAGAGCAGTACTTC.

The chain carries TRBV7-3 and TRBJ1-1, with 10 bases identical to TRBD1. Germline lookup yields CDR1 SGHTA and CDR2 FQGTGA. J lost 1 base, V lost 5 bases, and 4 bases had no gene match. This CDR3 region has 15 residues. DNA of the CDR3: TGTGCCAGCAGCCCCCGACAGGGGGCGAACACTGAAGCTTTCTTT. Translating gives CASSPRQGANTEAFF. Full variable domain (outside the CDR3, taken from reference TRBV7-3 and TRBJ1-1): GAGVSQTPSNKVTEKGKYVELRCDPISGHTALYWYRQSLGQGPEFLIYFQGTGAADDSGLPNDRFFAVRPEGSVSTLKIQRTERGDSAVYLCASSPRQGANTEAFFGQGTRLTVV.

This rearrangement joins TRBV5-6 to TRBJ2-3; no firm D call. Trimming pared 2 bases from V and 4 bases from J, leaving 14 bases between. This CDR3 comprises 15 residues. Germline CDR1 SGHDT, CDR2 YYEEEE. DNA of the CDR3: TGTGCCAGCAGCTTTTTCGGAATCTTGTCAGATACGCAGTATTTT. It encodes CASSFFGILSDTQYF. The complete variable domain, with remaining parts taken from reference TRBV5-6 and TRBJ2-3, reads DAGVTQSPTHLIKTRGQQVTLRCSPKSGHDTVSWYQQALGQGPQFIFQYYEEEERQRGNFPDRFSGHQFPNYSSELNVNALLLGDSALYLCASSFFGILSDTQYFGPGTRLTVL.

CDR3 nucleotides: TGTGCCAGCAGCATGGGACGAAGTTGGGGGGACGAGCAGTACTTC. Protein sequence: CASSMGRSWGDEQYF. The chain is built from TRBV7-9 and TRBJ2-7; D is possibly TRBD2 (6 bases). Germline assignment: CDR1 SEHNR and CDR2 FQNEAQ (reference sequence). This CDR3 spans 15 amino acids. Trimming shortened V by 5 bases and J by 5 bases, and 19 bases separated the two germline ends.

This chain connects TRBV6-7 to TRBJ2-4; 7 bases align to TRBD2. TRBV6-7 is annotated as an ORF whose role is uncertain. V lost 2 bases and J lost 8; bases outside the gene matches: 12. The CDR3 has 16 amino acids. This CDR3 is CASSYGGDPQWYIQYF. In nucleotides, the CDR3 is TGTGCCAGCAGTTACGGGGGGGACCCCCAATGGTACATTCAGTACTTC.

This clone was found once. The chain recombines TRBV16 with TRBJ2-2, with TRBD2 matching over 7 bases. With V trimmed by 2 bases and J by 6 bases, 9 bases remained unmatched. The CDR3 consists of 16 residues. From germline, CDR1 is KGHSY and CDR2 FQNENV. The CDR3 nucleotides are TGTGCCAGCAGCCAAATCGGCCTAGCGGATGCCGGGGAGCTGTTTTTT. Residues: CASSQIGLADAGELFF.

This chain uses TRBV27 with TRBJ1-2; maybe TRBD1 (6 bases). The CDR3 has 13 residues. Germline values: CDR1 MNHEY, CDR2 SMNVEV (reference sequence). V was trimmed by 6 bases and J by 4 bases, leaving 12 bases between them. The CDR3 protein is CASSLQGTYGYTF. The CDR3, as DNA: TGTGCCAGCAGCCTACAGGGTACCTATGGCTACACCTTC.

The chain joins TRBV11-2 to TRBJ2-1; perhaps TRBD2 as D (5 bases). Per the germline V gene, CDR1 is SGHAT and CDR2 is FQNNGV. The CDR3 has 16 residues. Trimming left V 4 bases short and J 7 bases short, with 20 bases between. DNA for the CDR3: TGTGCCAGCAGCTCACTACTAGTTGGTCTCCCAAATGAGCAGTTCTTC. Protein sequence: CASSSLLVGLPNEQFF.

The chain uses TRBV7-3 and TRBJ2-1; TRBD2 agrees at 7 bases. Trimming cost V 2 bases and J 6 bases; bases outside gene matches: 4. Germline V lookup: CDR1 SGHTA, CDR2 FQGTGA. The CDR3 totals 14 residues. The CDR3 here is CASSLAGDPNEQFF. The CDR3 DNA reads as TGTGCCAGCAGCTTAGCGGGAGACCCCAATGAGCAGTTCTTC.

This chain uses TRBV5-4 with TRBJ2-3; D gene ambiguous. The germline gives CDR1 SGHNT, CDR2 YYREEE (reference sequence). V was pared by 3 bases and J by 2 bases, with 13 bases between. This CDR3 has 15 amino acids. DNA of the CDR3: TGTGCCAGCAGCTCTAAGACGAGCGACACAGATACGCAGTATTTT. Translating gives CASSSKTSDTDTQYF. The full variable domain, completed using reference TRBV5-4 and TRBJ2-3, is ETGVTQSPTHLIKTRGQQVTLRCSSQSGHNTVSWYQQALGQGPQFIFQYYREEENGRGNFPPRFSGLQFPNYSSELNVNALELDDSALYLCASSSKTSDTDTQYFGPGTRLTVL.

This sequence joins TRBV7-2 and TRBJ2-4, with 11 positions matching TRBD2. Germline-derived CDR1 and CDR2 are SGHTA and FQGNSA. The ends lost 1 base at V and 6 bases at J; junction bases unmatched: 8. This CDR3 has 17 residues. The CDR3 DNA reads TGTGCCAGCAGCTTAGTATTACTAGCGGGAGCTGGAAACATTCAGTACTTC. The encoded protein is CASSLVLLAGAGNIQYF.

This chain joins TRBV7-9 and TRBJ2-7, with 7 bases that match TRBD2. The CDR3 is 14 residues long. CDR1 and CDR2 (germline): SEHNR, FQNEAQ (reference sequence). V lost 5 bases and J lost 6; bases outside the gene matches: 10. The CDR3 sequence is CASSLGRASSEQYF. CDR3 nucleotides: TGTGCCAGCAGCCTTGGGAGGGCGAGCAGCGAGCAGTACTTC.